One and the same sample provided the 24 T cell receptor beta chains below, sequenced in a study of T cell responses to AZD1222 COVID-19 vaccine. The protocol was immunoSEQ multiplex PCR, while the TCRdb copy is restricted to in-frame clones and leaves out a portion. The sample consists of about 150,000 clones, about 87% of them appearing once. The material sequenced was peripheral blood, taken on day 0 of AZD1222 vaccination. These receptors were taken from an adult in good health.

The table lists this clone with a count of one. The chain uses TRBV7-3 and TRBJ1-4, with D hard to call. Germline lookup yields CDR1 SGHTA and CDR2 FQGTGA. With 2 bases removed from V and 7 bases from J, the gap between germline ends came to 8 bases. CDR3 length: 13 residues. This chain's CDR3 is CASSLFNSEKLFF. The CDR3 DNA reads TGTGCCAGCAGCTTATTTAATAGTGAAAAACTGTTTTTT.

The V and J genes are TRBV5-4 and TRBJ2-5; D is uncertain. V was clipped by 6 bases and J by 4 bases, with 19 bases between them. CDR3 length: 15 residues. Germline CDR1 SGHNT, CDR2 YYREEE (reference sequence). In nucleotides, the CDR3 is TGTGCCAGCACCGCCTTGTCTGGGCCCAGAGAGACCCAGTACTTC. It translates to CASTALSGPRETQYF.

Here the CDR3 reads CASRLAGPKAYEQYF. The CDR3 DNA follows: TGTGCCAGCCGTCTAGCGGGGCCAAAGGCCTACGAGCAGTACTTC. The rearrangement uses TRBV27 and TRBJ2-7; 9 positions agree with TRBD2. Germline V gene data show CDR1 as MNHEY and CDR2 as SMNVEV (reference sequence). V shed 8 bases and J 2 bases; nucleotides not matched to a gene: 10. The CDR3 loop spans 15 amino acids.

The V call is TRBV11-2, the J call TRBJ1-3; D gene unclear. Germline V gene data show CDR1 as SGHAT and CDR2 as FQNNGV. This CDR3 contains 13 residues. The germline V and J ends were trimmed by 5 bases and 1 base, with 6 bases remaining between them. The CDR3 sequence is CASSRVSGNTIYF. CDR3 sequence (DNA): TGTGCCAGCAGCAGGGTATCTGGAAACACCATATATTTT.

DNA for the CDR3: TGTGCCAGCAGCTATGAGAGACAGGGAGGCACAGATACGCAGTATTTT. Encoded protein: CASSYERQGGTDTQYF. V gene TRBV5-4 combines with J gene TRBJ2-3, with TRBD1 matching over 7 bases. The germline CDR1 and CDR2 sequences are SGHNT and YYREEE (reference sequence). V was pared by 3 bases and J by 1 base, with 8 bases of the junction left unmatched. The CDR3 runs to 16 residues.

Only one count was recorded for this clone. V and J are TRBV7-2 and TRBJ2-2, with a tentative D call TRBD1 (5 bases). The CDR3 length is 14 residues. Trimming pared 4 bases from V and 1 base from J, leaving 7 bases between. The germline V gene has CDR1 SGHTA and CDR2 FQGNSA. Written as DNA, the CDR3 is TGTGCCAGCAGCTCTCAGGGGAACACCGGGGAGCTGTTTTTT. Residues: CASSSQGNTGELFF.

This chain joins TRBV27 and TRBJ1-5; D perhaps matches TRBD1 (6 bases). From germline, CDR1 is MNHEY and CDR2 SMNVEV (reference sequence). V lost 5 bases, J lost 2 bases, and 16 bases lay in between. The CDR3 has 16 amino acids. The CDR3 DNA reads as TGTGCCAGCAGTCCAAACAGGGTCCGGCGCAATCAGCCCCAGCATTTT. This encodes CASSPNRVRRNQPQHF.

In its sample, this clone was seen once. This rearrangement joins TRBV15 to TRBJ2-5, with D unresolved. Germline V gene data show CDR1 as LNHNV and CDR2 as YYDKDF (reference sequence). With 0 bases removed from V and 1 base from J, the gap between germline ends came to 6 bases. The length of the CDR3 is 14 residues. The CDR3 reads CATSREGTQETQYF. CDR3 in DNA: TGTGCCACCAGCAGAGAGGGTACCCAAGAGACCCAGTACTTC. The whole variable domain, remainder taken from reference TRBV15 and TRBJ2-5, is DAMVIQNPRYQVTQFGKPVTLSCSQTLNHNVMYWYQQKSSQAPKLLFHYYDKDFNNEADTPDNFQSRRPNTSFCFLDIRSPGLGDTAMYLCATSREGTQETQYFGPGTRLLVL.

J is TRBJ1-1 and V is TRBV5-4; D uncertain. In germline, CDR1 is SGHNT, CDR2 YYREEE (reference sequence). V lost 0 bases to trimming and J lost 13 bases, with 13 bases between them. The CDR3 runs 12 residues. The CDR3 bases are TGTGCCAGCAGCTTGGGGAACAACCCGGATTTCTTT. It is translated as CASSLGNNPDFF.

The CDR3 bases are TGTGCCAGCAGACCCCCCGGCAGGTTTAGCAATCAGCCCCAGCATTTT. It codes for CASRPPGRFSNQPQHF. V usage is TRBV28 and J usage is TRBJ1-5; no definite D call. Trimming took off 6 bases at V and 0 bases at J, with 15 bases between the two ends. CDR1 is MDHEN, CDR2 SYDVKM, per germline. This CDR3 region has 16 residues.

The genes are TRBV28 and TRBJ2-7, with D hard to call. V lost 7 bases and J lost 2, with 18 bases in between. The V gene's germline CDR1 is MDHEN and CDR2 SYDVKM. The CDR3 is 15 residues long. The CDR3 spells CASTPATRMTYEQYF. CDR3 sequence (DNA): TGTGCCAGCACCCCCGCCACCCGGATGACCTACGAGCAGTACTTC.

This chain joins TRBV5-6 and TRBJ2-7; no clear D. Per germline, CDR1 SGHDT and CDR2 YYEEEE. V lost 4 bases, J lost 3 bases, and 11 bases lay in between. The CDR3 is 13 residues long. The CDR3 region is CASSRVDSYEQYF. The CDR3 coding sequence is TGTGCCAGCAGCCGCGTGGATAGCTACGAGCAGTACTTC.

The chain links TRBV6-2 or TRBV6-3 to TRBJ2-3; maybe TRBD2 (6 bases). V was cut by 5 bases and J by 0 bases, with 15 bases left in between. The germline V gene has CDR1 MNHEY and CDR2 SVGEGT. The CDR3 extends over 16 amino acids. The chain's CDR3 is CASSRDSVSSTDTQYF. The CDR3 DNA reads as TGTGCCAGCAGTCGGGACTCCGTCTCTAGCACAGATACGCAGTATTTT.

V usage is TRBV10-3 and J usage is TRBJ2-1; 7 bases align to TRBD1. The CDR3 has 15 amino acids. The germline V gene encodes CDR1 ENHRY and CDR2 SYGVKD. V shed 2 bases, J shed 7 bases, and the junction held 8 bases outside the gene matches. In DNA, the CDR3 is TGTGCCATCAGTGAGCCCCCGGACAGGACGAATGAGCAGTTCTTC. Its translation: CAISEPPDRTNEQFF.

The chain combines TRBV3-1 (or the pseudogene TRBV3-2) with TRBJ2-1; D perhaps matches TRBD1 (5 bases). Trimming removed 5 bases from V and 6 bases from J, with 11 bases in between. Germline CDR1 reads LGHDT; CDR2 reads YNNKEL (reference sequence). This CDR3 has 13 amino acids. CDR3 residues: CASSTRQSNEQFF. The CDR3 nucleotides are TGTGCCAGCAGCACCCGACAGTCCAATGAGCAGTTCTTC.

The chain uses TRBV7-9 and TRBJ2-3; D unresolved. The CDR3 has 14 amino acids. The V gene's germline CDR1 is SEHNR and CDR2 FQNEAQ (reference sequence). The ends were cut back, 3 bases at V and 4 bases at J, with 11 bases in the middle. CDR3 protein: CASSFPLVSDTQYF. As DNA, the CDR3 is TGTGCCAGCAGCTTTCCTCTAGTCTCAGATACGCAGTATTTT.

This chain uses TRBV5-1 with TRBJ1-2, with D perhaps TRBD1 (6 bases). Germline loops: CDR1 SGHRS, CDR2 YFSETQ. Trimming took off 0 bases at V and 6 bases at J, with 15 bases between the two ends. The CDR3 consists of 15 residues. The CDR3 DNA follows: TGCGCCAGCAGCTTGGGGCAGGGGATGTTTGATGGCTACACCTTC. Its protein product is CASSLGQGMFDGYTF.

J is TRBJ1-2 and V is TRBV10-3, with D maybe TRBD1 (5 bases). Germline V gives CDR1 ENHRY, CDR2 SYGVKD. V was shortened by 3 bases and J by 1 base, with 12 bases between the two germline ends. This CDR3 has 15 residues. The CDR3 here is CAISDEGRGNYGYTF. The CDR3 nucleotides are TGTGCCATCAGTGACGAGGGGAGGGGTAACTATGGCTACACCTTC.

The chain is built from TRBV19 and TRBJ1-4, with D perhaps matching TRBD1 (5 bases). V dropped 4 bases and J dropped 8 bases, with 11 bases sitting between them. The CDR3 consists of 13 residues. CDR1 is LNHDA, CDR2 SQIVND, per germline (reference sequence). Written as DNA, the CDR3 is TGTGCCAGTAGTACGGGGGTTCGGGAAAAACTGTTTTTT. Its translation is CASSTGVREKLFF. Drawing the rest from reference TRBV19 and TRBJ1-4, the complete variable domain is DGGITQSPKYLFRKEGQNVTLSCEQNLNHDAMYWYRQDPGQGLRLIYYSQIVNDFQKGDIAEGYSVSREKKESFPLTVTSAQKNPTAFYLCASSTGVREKLFFGSGTQLSVL.

As for this clone: At the DNA level, this CDR3 is encoded by other sequences in the same sample as well. The V and J genes are TRBV18 and TRBJ1-2, with a possible D match to TRBD1 (6 bases). The CDR3 totals 13 residues. Germline V lookup: CDR1 KGHSH, CDR2 LQKENI. V shed 2 bases and J shed 6 bases, with 10 bases lying between them. For the CDR3, the DNA is TGTGCCAGCTCACCAGGCACAGGGAATGGCTACACCTTC. Translation gives CASSPGTGNGYTF.

V and J are TRBV5-4 and TRBJ1-1, with TRBD1 identical over 9 bases. V trimming: 0 bases; J trimming: 1 base; junction bases outside the gene matches: 1. This CDR3 spans 15 amino acids. CDR1 is SGHNT and CDR2 is YYREEE in the germline V gene (reference sequence). CDR3: CASSLEQGANTEAFF. The CDR3 nucleotides read TGTGCCAGCAGCTTGGAACAGGGGGCGAACACTGAAGCTTTCTTT. Combining the CDR3 with reference TRBV5-4 and TRBJ1-1 gives the whole variable domain ETGVTQSPTHLIKTRGQQVTLRCSSQSGHNTVSWYQQALGQGPQFIFQYYREEENGRGNFPPRFSGLQFPNYSSELNVNALELDDSALYLCASSLEQGANTEAFFGQGTRLTVV.

The rearrangement uses TRBV27 and TRBJ1-1; 7 positions match TRBD1. V gave up 0 bases and J gave up 0 bases; unmatched junction bases: 4. This CDR3 is built from 16 residues. Germline V gene sequence: CDR1 MNHEY, CDR2 SMNVEV (reference sequence). The CDR3 coding sequence is TGTGCCAGCAGTTTATCAGGACAGGCCCTGAACACTGAAGCTTTCTTT. It encodes CASSLSGQALNTEAFF.

This chain links TRBV7-7 with TRBJ2-1; the D call may be TRBD1 or TRBD2 (5 bases each). V lost 3 bases, J lost 2 bases, and 14 bases lay in between. The CDR3 runs to 16 residues. Germline V gene sequence: CDR1 SSHAT, CDR2 FNYEAQ (reference sequence). The CDR3 sequence: CASSLGETPAYNEQFF. CDR3 nucleotide sequence: TGTGCCAGCAGCTTGGGGGAGACTCCAGCCTACAATGAGCAGTTCTTC.

This rearrangement joins TRBV3-1 (or the pseudogene TRBV3-2) to TRBJ1-6; weak D call: TRBD1 (6 bases). Trimming took off 4 bases at V and 2 bases at J, with 15 bases between the two ends. The germline V gene encodes CDR1 LGHDT and CDR2 YNNKEL (reference sequence). The CDR3 totals 17 residues. This CDR3 reads CASSRGQGITYNSPLHF. The CDR3 DNA sequence: TGTGCCAGCAGCCGGGGGCAGGGTATCACCTATAATTCACCCCTCCACTTT.